This T cell receptor beta chain was found in a study of human T cells and chemical hapten exposure. Time point given: patch test 3, about 24 weeks after DPC sensitization. Specified treatment: therapeutic diphenylcyclopropenone sensitization with weekly scalp DPC. This clonotype occurred many times. TCRdb re-called the RACE reads with MiXCR, one entry per CDR3 protein. The sample shows 30,000 or so distinct CDR3 sequences, 5.8% of them seen only once. V was clipped by 0 bases and J by 7 bases, with 7 bases between them. The CDR3 is made up of 13 amino acids. Germline CDR1 reads LNHNV; CDR2 reads YYDKDF (reference sequence).

This chain links TRBV15 with TRBJ2-1, with a weak D call TRBD2 (6 bases). This TCR derives from a man aged 25 to 45 with alopecia areata. Some clones in this sample may be carry-over from other donors' samples. The specimen was whole blood, collected in connection with sensitization to the hapten diphenylcyclopropenone (DPC). CDR3 coding DNA: TGTGCCACCAGCAGAGATCGGGGGAATGAGCAGTTCTTC. It translates to CATSRDRGNEQFF.